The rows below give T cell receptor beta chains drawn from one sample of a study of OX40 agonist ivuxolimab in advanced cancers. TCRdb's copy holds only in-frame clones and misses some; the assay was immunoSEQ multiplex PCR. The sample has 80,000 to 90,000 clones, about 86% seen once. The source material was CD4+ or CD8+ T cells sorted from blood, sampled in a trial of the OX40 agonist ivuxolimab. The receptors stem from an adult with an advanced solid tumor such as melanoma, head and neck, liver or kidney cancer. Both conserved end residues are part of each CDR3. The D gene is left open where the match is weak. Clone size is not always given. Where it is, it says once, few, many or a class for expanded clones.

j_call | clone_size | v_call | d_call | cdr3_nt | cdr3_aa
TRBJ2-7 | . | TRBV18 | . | TGTGCCAGCTCACTATCCGGGAAGGGATCCTACGAGCAGTACTTC | CASSLSGKGSYEQYF
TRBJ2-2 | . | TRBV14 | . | TGTGCCAGCAGCCAATGGCTGGACACCGGGGAGCTGTTTTTT | CASSQWLDTGELFF
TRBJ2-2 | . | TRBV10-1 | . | TGCGCCAGCAGTGACCCAGGGTCGGGCACCGGGGAGCTGTTTTTT | CASSDPGSGTGELFF
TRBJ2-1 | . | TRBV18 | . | TGTGCCAGCTCCCCTGGCGCAGCCGGCTACAATGAGCAGTTCTTC | CASSPGAAGYNEQFF
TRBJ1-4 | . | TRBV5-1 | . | TGCGCCAGCAGCTTGGCCCCCCGGGGGGTAACAACTAATGAAAAACTGTTTTTT | CASSLAPRGVTTNEKLFF
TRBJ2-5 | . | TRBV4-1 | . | TGCGCCAGCAGCCAAGATTTAGAGACCCAGTACTTC | CASSQDLETQYF
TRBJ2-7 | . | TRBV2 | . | TGTGCCAGCAGTGATGACAGGATAAACGAGCAGTACTTC | CASSDDRINEQYF
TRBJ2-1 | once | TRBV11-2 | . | TGTGCCAGCAGCTTAGTCAGGGACCCGTACAATGAGCAGTTCTTC | CASSLVRDPYNEQFF
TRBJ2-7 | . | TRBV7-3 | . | TGTGCCAGCAGCTTATTTCCGGGCCCCTACGAGCAGTACTTC | CASSLFPGPYEQYF
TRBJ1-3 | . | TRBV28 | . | TGTGCCAGCAGTTTAGGACCATACTCTGGAAACACCATATATTTT | CASSLGPYSGNTIYF
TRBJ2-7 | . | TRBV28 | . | TGTGCCAGCAGTATGACAGGCCAGCCGAGCAAAGACTTC | CASSMTGQPSKDF
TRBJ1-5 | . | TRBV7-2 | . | TGTGCCAGCAGCCCGGATAGCAATCAGCCCCAGCATTTT | CASSPDSNQPQHF
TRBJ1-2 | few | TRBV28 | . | TGTGCCAGCAGTTTAGCGGGACCATCTACGGGCTACACCTTC | CASSLAGPSTGYTF
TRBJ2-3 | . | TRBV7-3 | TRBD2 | TGTGCCAGCAGCTTAACTAGCGGGGGCCCAGATACGCAGTATTTT | CASSLTSGGPDTQYF
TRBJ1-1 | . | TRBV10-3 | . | TGTGCCATCAGACAGCCAGGGGCCACTGAAGCTTTCTTT | CAIRQPGATEAFF
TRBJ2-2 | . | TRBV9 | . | TGTGCCAGCAGCGTAGGCGGGGCCCACACCGGGGAGCTGTTTTTT | CASSVGGAHTGELFF
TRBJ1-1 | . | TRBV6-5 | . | TGTGCCAGCAGTTACTCCGGGGGAGGGGTTGAAGCTTTCTTT | CASSYSGGGVEAFF
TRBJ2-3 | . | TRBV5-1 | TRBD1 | TGCGCCAGCAGCTCCCGGGACAGGGGTAGCACAGATACGCAGTATTTT | CASSSRDRGSTDTQYF
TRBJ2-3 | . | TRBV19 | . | TGTGCCAGTAGTAGTGACGCAGCTAGCACAGATACGCAGTATTTT | CASSSDAASTDTQYF
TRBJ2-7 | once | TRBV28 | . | TGTGCCAGCAGTTTACCTCGGTTCGCGCAGTACTTC | CASSLPRFAQYF
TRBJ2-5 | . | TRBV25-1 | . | TGTGCCAGCAGTGGCTTACGGTACGGGCCCCAAGAGACCCAGTACTTC | CASSGLRYGPQETQYF
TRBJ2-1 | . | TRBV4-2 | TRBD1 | TGTGCCAGCAGCCGGAGAAAGACAGGGGGAGGCGATGAGCAGTTCTTC | CASSRRKTGGGDEQFF
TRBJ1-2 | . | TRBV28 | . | TGTGCCTGTCGCAGACCCCCCACCTATGGCTACACCTTC | CACRRPPTYGYTF
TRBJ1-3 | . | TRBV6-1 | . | TGTGCCAGCAGCTTGGAAGTCGTCGCCATATATTTT | CASSLEVVAIYF
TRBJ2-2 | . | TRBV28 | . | TGTGCCATACAGGGGGGGAGAAGGACCGGGGAGCTGTTTTTT | CAIQGGRRTGELFF
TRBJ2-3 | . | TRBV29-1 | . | TGCAGCGCCACACAGGGCCGCACAGATACGCAGTATTTT | CSATQGRTDTQYF
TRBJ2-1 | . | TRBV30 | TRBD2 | TGTGCCTGGAGTATGACTAGCGGGTCCAATGAGCAGTTCTTC | CAWSMTSGSNEQFF
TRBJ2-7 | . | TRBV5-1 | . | TGCGCCAGCAGCCCCCTCCAGCTGCAAACCTACGAGCAGTACTTC | CASSPLQLQTYEQYF
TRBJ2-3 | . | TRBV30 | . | TGTGCCTGGAGGAGAGTTGCAGATACGCAGTATTTT | CAWRRVADTQYF
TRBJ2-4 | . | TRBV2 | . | TGTGCCAGCAGTACAGGGCGGGCCAAAAACATTCAGTACTTC | CASSTGRAKNIQYF
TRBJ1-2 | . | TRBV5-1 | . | TGCGCCAGCAGCTTGGAGCCAGGGAGGTATGGCTACACCTTC | CASSLEPGRYGYTF
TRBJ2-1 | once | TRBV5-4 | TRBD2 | TGTGCCAGCAGCTGGACGACACAAGCGGGGTACAATGAACAGTTCTTC | CASSWTTQAGYNEQFF
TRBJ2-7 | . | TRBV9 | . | TGTGCCAGCAGCGTAGGAGTCGGGCCCGAGCAGTACTTC | CASSVGVGPEQYF
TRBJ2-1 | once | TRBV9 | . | TGTGCCAGCAGCTCTCAGATAGTGGGGCCTAGTGAGCAGTTCTTC | CASSSQIVGPSEQFF
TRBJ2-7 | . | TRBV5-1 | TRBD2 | TGCGCCAGCAGCTTGGAATGGACTAGCGGTCTACCCTACGAGCAGTACTTC | CASSLEWTSGLPYEQYF
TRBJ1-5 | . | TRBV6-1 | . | TGTGCCAGCAGCCCAGCGGGGGGGAGCCACCAGCCCCAGCATTTT | CASSPAGGSHQPQHF
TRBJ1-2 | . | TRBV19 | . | TGTGCCAGTAGTCCAGGCACAGGGTTCGACTATGGCTACACCTTC | CASSPGTGFDYGYTF
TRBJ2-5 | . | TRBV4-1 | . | TGCGCCAGCAGCTACGGACCCGGGGCCCAGTACTTC | CASSYGPGAQYF
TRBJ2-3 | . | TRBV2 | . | TGTGCCACCTCTAGAGCAGTACAAAGCACAGATACGCAGTATTTT | CATSRAVQSTDTQYF
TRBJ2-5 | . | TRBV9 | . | TGTGCCAGCAGCGTAGTAGGACTGATACAAGAGACCCAGTACTTC | CASSVVGLIQETQYF
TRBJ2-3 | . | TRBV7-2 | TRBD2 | TGTGCCAGCAGCTTACTAGCGGGGGTGCCAGATACGCAGTATTTT | CASSLLAGVPDTQYF
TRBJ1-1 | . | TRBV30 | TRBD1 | TGTGCCTGGAGCATACAGGGGACCACTGAAGCTTTCTTT | CAWSIQGTTEAFF
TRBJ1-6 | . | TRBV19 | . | TGTGCCAGTAGTATTTATCTTGAGTCCTATAATTCACCCCTCCACTTT | CASSIYLESYNSPLHF
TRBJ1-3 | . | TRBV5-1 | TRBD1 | TGCGCCAGCAGCTCCTGGGACAGCCGCTCTGGAAACACCATATATTTT | CASSSWDSRSGNTIYF